This T cell receptor (beta chain) was retrieved from a study of blood T cell repertoires in COVID-19. The overall study: T cells, B-cell-depleted T cells, or PBMCs supplied cDNA or gDNA.

Participants, roughly 18 to 90 years old, spanned about 26 US areas. Participants in the exposed group had met a COVID-19 case in the 2 weeks before joining the study. TCRdb's table, derived via immunoSEQ multiplex PCR, lists solely in-frame clones and lacks some. Of more than 150,000 clones listed, 80% are singletons. Specimen: PBMCs or T cells enriched from blood (not recorded which). The source is a man in his 60s who had been exposed to COVID-19.

The DNA for the CDR3 is TGTGCCAGCAGTCCCCTCAGGGGACCGAATGAAAAACTGTTTTTT. It codes for CASSPLRGPNEKLFF. The chain is built from TRBV27 and TRBJ1-4, with D possibly TRBD1 on 6 matching bases. V was pared by 5 bases and J by 5 bases, with 15 bases between. Germline V gene lookup returns CDR1 MNHEY and CDR2 SMNVEV (reference sequence). CDR3 length: 15 residues.